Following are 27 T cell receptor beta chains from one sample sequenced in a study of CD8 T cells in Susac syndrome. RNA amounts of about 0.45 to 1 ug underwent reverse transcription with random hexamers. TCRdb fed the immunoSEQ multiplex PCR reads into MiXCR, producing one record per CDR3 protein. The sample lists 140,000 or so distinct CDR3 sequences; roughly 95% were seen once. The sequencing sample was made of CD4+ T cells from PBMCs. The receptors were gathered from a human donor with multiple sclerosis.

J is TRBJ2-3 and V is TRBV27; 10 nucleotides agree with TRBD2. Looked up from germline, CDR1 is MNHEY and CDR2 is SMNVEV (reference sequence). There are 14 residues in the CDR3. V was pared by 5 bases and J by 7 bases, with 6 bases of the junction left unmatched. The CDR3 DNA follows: TGTGCCAGCAGTCCGACTAGCGGGCGATATACGCAGTATTTT. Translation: CASSPTSGRYTQYF.

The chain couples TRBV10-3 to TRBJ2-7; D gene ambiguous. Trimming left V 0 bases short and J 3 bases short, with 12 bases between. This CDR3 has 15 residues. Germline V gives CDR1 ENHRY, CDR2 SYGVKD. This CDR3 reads CAISESKVLGYEQYF. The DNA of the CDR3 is TGTGCCATCAGTGAGTCGAAGGTTCTCGGCTACGAGCAGTACTTC.

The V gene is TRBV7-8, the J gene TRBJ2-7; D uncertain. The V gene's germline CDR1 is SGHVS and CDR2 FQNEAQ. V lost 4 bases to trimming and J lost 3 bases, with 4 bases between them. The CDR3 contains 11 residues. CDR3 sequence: CASSSVYEQYF. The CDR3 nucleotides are TGTGCCAGCAGCTCTGTCTACGAGCAGTACTTC. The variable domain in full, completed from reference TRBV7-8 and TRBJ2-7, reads GAGVSQSPRYKVAKRGQDVALRCDPISGHVSLFWYQQALGQGPEFLTYFQNEAQLDKSGLPSDRFFAERPEGSVSTLKIQRTQQEDSAVYLCASSSVYEQYFGPGTRLTVT.

The CDR3 nucleotides read TGTGCCAGCAGTATTATGCCGTGGACTGAAGCTTTCTTT. Protein product: CASSIMPWTEAFF. This chain joins TRBV27 and TRBJ1-1; D remains unclear. The CDR3 is 13 residues long. V shed 5 bases and J shed 5 bases, with 12 bases lying between them. Germline V gene sequence: CDR1 MNHEY, CDR2 SMNVEV (reference sequence).

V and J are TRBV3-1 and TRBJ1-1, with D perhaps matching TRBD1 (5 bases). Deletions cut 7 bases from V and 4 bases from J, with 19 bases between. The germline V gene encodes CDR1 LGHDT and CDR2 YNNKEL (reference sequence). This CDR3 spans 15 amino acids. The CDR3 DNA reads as TGTGCCAGCACCCTAGGGGTTTCGGCTTCCACTGAAGCTTTCTTT. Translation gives CASTLGVSASTEAFF.

Here the CDR3 reads CASSEPAYEQYF. The CDR3 coding sequence is TGCGCCAGCAGTGAGCCTGCCTACGAGCAGTACTTC. The chain joins TRBV10-2 to TRBJ2-7; no clear D gene. V lost 2 bases and J lost 2, with 4 bases in between. From germline, CDR1 is WSHSY and CDR2 SAAADI. CDR3 length: 12 amino acids.

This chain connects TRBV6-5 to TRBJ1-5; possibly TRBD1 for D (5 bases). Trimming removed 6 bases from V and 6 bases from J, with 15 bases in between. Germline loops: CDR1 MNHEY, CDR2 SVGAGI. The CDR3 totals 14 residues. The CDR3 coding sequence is TGTGCCAGCAGACCCCAGGGTTCTGCTCAGCCCCAGCATTTT. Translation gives CASRPQGSAQPQHF.

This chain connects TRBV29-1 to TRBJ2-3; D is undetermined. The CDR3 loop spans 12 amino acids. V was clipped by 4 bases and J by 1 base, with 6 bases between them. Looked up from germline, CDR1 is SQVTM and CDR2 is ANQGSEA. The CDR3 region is CSVARGTDTQYF. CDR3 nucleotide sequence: TGCAGCGTTGCTCGGGGCACAGATACGCAGTATTTT.

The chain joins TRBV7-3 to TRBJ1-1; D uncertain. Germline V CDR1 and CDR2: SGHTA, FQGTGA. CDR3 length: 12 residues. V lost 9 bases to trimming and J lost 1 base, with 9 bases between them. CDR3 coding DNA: TGTGCCAGTGCCAACCCGAACACTGAAGCTTTCTTT. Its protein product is CASANPNTEAFF. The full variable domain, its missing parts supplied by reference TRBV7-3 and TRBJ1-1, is GAGVSQTPSNKVTEKGKYVELRCDPISGHTALYWYRQSLGQGPEFLIYFQGTGAADDSGLPNDRFFAVRPEGSVSTLKIQRTERGDSAVYLCASANPNTEAFFGQGTRLTVV.

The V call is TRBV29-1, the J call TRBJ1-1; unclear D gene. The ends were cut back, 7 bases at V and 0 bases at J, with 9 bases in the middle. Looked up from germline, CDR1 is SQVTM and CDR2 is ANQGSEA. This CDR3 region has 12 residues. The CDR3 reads CSAQYMNTEAFF. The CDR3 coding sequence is TGCAGCGCCCAATACATGAACACTGAAGCTTTCTTT.

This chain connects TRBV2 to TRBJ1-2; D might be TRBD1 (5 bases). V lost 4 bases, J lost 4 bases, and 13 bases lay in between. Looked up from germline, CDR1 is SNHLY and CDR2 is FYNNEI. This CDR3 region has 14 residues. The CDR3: CASSGEQGSYGYTF. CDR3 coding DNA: TGTGCCAGCAGTGGCGAGCAGGGTAGCTATGGCTACACCTTC. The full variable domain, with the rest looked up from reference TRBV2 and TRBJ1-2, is EPEVTQTPSHQVTQMGQEVILRCVPISNHLYFYWYRQILGQKVEFLVSFYNNEISEKSEIFDDQFSVERPDGSNFTLKIRSTKLEDSAMYFCASSGEQGSYGYTFGSGTRLTVV.

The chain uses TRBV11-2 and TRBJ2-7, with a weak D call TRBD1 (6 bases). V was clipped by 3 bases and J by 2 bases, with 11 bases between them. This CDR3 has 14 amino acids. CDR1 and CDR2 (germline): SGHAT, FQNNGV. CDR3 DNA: TGTGCCAGCAGCTTGGTCCGACAGGCCTACGAGCAGTACTTC. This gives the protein CASSLVRQAYEQYF.

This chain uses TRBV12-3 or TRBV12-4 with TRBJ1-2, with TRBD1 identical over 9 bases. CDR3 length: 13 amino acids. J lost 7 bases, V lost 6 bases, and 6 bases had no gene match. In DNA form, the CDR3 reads TGTGCCAGCAGCTCCGGGACAGGGAGTGGCTACACCTTC. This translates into CASSSGTGSGYTF.

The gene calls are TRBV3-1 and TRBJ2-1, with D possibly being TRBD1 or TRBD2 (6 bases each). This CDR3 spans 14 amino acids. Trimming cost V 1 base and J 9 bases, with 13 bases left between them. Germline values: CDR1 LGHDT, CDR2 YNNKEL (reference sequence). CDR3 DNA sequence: TGTGCCAGCAGCCAAGCGGGTAGGGGGGCTGAGCAGTTCTTC. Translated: CASSQAGRGAEQFF.

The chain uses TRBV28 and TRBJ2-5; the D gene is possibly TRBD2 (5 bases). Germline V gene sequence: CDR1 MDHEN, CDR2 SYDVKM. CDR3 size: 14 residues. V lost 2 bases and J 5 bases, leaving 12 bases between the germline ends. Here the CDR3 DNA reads TGTGCCAGCAGTTTAGTCCCGGGATACGAGACCCAGTACTTC. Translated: CASSLVPGYETQYF.

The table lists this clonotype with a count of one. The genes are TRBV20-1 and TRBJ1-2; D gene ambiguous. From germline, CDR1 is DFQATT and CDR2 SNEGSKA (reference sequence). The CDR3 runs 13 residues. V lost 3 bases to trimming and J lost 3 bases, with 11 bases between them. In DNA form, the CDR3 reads TGCAGTGCTAGCGGCGCGGCGGACTATGGCTACACCTTC. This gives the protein CSASGAADYGYTF.

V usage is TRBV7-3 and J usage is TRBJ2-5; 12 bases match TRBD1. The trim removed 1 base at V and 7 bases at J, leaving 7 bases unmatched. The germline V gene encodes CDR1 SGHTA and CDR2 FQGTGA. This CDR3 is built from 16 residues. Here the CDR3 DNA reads TGTGCCAGCAGCTTAAGCGGGACAGGGGGCGGAGGGACCCAGTACTTC. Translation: CASSLSGTGGGGTQYF.

Here the CDR3 DNA reads TGTGCCAGCAGCATGGGACAGCAAGAGACCCAGTACTTC. It translates to CASSMGQQETQYF. The V call is TRBV7-9, the J call TRBJ2-5; 7 nucleotides match TRBD1. This CDR3 has 13 residues. V trimming: 5 bases; J trimming: 2 bases; junction bases outside the gene matches: 2. The V gene's germline CDR1 is SEHNR and CDR2 FQNEAQ (reference sequence).

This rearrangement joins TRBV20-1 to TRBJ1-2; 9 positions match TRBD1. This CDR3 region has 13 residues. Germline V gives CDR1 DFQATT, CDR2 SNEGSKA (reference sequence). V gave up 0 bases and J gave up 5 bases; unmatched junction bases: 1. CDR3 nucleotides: TGCAGTGCTAGAGAAGACAGGGGGTATGGCTACACCTTC. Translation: CSAREDRGYGYTF.

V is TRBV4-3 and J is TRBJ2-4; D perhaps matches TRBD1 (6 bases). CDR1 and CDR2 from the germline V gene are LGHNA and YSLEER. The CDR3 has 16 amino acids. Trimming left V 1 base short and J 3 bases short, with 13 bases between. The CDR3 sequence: CASSQGGLGGKNIQYF. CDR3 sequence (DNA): TGCGCCAGCAGCCAAGGCGGGTTAGGGGGCAAAAACATTCAGTACTTC.

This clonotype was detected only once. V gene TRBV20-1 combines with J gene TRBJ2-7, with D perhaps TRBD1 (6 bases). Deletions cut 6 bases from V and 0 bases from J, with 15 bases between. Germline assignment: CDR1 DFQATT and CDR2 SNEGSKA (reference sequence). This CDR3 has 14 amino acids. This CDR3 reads CSADRPASSYEQYF. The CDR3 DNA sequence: TGCAGTGCGGACAGACCAGCAAGCTCCTACGAGCAGTACTTC.

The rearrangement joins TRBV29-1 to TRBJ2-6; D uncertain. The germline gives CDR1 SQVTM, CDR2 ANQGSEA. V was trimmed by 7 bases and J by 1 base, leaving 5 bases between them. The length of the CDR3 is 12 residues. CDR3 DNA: TGCAGCGCTAGATCTGGGGCCAACGTCCTGACTTTC. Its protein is CSARSGANVLTF.

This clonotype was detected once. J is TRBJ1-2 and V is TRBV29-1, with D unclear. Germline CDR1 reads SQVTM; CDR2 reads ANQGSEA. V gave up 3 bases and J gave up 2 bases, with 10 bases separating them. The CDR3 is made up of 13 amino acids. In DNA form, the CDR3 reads TGCAGCGTTGACCCAAACGGAAACTATGGCTACACCTTC. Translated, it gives CSVDPNGNYGYTF.

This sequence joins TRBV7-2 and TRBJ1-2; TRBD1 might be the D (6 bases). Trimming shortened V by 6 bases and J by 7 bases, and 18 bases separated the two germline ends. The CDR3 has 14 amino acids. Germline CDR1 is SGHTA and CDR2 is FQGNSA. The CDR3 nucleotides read TGTGCCAGCAGTTCAGCTGGGGGGGCTATTGGCTACACCTTC. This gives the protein CASSSAGGAIGYTF.

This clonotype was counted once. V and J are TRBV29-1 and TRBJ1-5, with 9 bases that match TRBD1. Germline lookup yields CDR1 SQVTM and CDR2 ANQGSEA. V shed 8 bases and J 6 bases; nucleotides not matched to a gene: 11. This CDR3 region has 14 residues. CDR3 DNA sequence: TGCAGCCACAGACCGGGACAGGGTGTTCAGCCCCAGCATTTT. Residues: CSHRPGQGVQPQHF. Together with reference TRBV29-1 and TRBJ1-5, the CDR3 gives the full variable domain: SAVISQKPSRDICQRGTSLTIQCQVDSQVTMMFWYRQQPGQSLTLIATANQGSEATYESGFVIDKFPISRPNLTFSTLTVSNMSPEDSSIYLCSHRPGQGVQPQHFGDGTRLSIL.

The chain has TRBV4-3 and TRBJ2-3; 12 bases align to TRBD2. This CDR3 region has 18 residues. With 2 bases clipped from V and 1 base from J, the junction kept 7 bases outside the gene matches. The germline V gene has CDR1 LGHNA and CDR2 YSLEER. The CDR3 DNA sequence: TGCGCCAGCAGCCAACTGCAACTAGCGGGGGGAGGCACAGATACGCAGTATTTT. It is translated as CASSQLQLAGGGTDTQYF.

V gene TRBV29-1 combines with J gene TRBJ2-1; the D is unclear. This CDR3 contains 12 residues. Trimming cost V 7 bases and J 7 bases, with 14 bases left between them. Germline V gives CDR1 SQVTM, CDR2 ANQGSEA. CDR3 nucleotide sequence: TGCAGCGCCGAAAGGGTTTCAAATGAGCAGTTCTTC. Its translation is CSAERVSNEQFF.